These 6 T cell receptor beta chains came from one sample sequenced in a study of blood T cells in healthy people across ages. It was with a sample-barcoded 5' primer and a J-beta primer mix that a second PCR of roughly 6 to 12 cycles was run. Via MiXCR, TCRdb re-called the 5' RACE reads, giving one row per CDR3 protein. The table shows hundreds of thousands of distinct CDR3 sequences, with around 46% occurring only once. Sequencing used blood. These receptors came from a woman aged 60 to 75 in good health.

The V call is TRBV4-1, the J call TRBJ2-7, with 7 nucleotides matching TRBD2. Germline trimming cut 0 bases from V and 2 bases from J; bases unmatched to any gene: 7. The CDR3 consists of 16 residues. Germline V gene lookup returns CDR1 MGHRA and CDR2 YSYEKL. CDR3 coding DNA: TGCGCCAGCAGCCAAGAGGTGGGGAGGGGCGCCTACGAGCAGTACTTC. This encodes CASSQEVGRGAYEQYF.

The chain is built from TRBV5-4 and TRBJ2-1, with 8 bases that match TRBD2. The junction had 3 bases not matched to a gene; V was cut back by 2 bases and J by 5 bases. There are 14 residues in the CDR3. Per the germline V gene, CDR1 is SGHNT and CDR2 is YYREEE (reference sequence). The CDR3 region is CASSFSGVNNEQFF. The CDR3 DNA follows: TGTGCCAGCAGCTTTAGCGGGGTTAACAATGAGCAGTTCTTC. Full variable domain (outside the CDR3, taken from reference TRBV5-4 and TRBJ2-1): ETGVTQSPTHLIKTRGQQVTLRCSSQSGHNTVSWYQQALGQGPQFIFQYYREEENGRGNFPPRFSGLQFPNYSSELNVNALELDDSALYLCASSFSGVNNEQFFGPGTRLTVL.

CDR3 nucleotides: TGTGCCACCGCCGAGGGGTTCGGCTATTATGAGCAGTTCTTC. Translated, it gives CATAEGFGYYEQFF. This chain uses TRBV24-1 with TRBJ2-1; perhaps D is TRBD1 or TRBD2 (5 bases each). There are 14 residues in the CDR3. Germline V lookup: CDR1 KGHDR, CDR2 SFDVKD. V lost 9 bases and J 8 bases, leaving 19 bases between the germline ends.

A few counts support this clonotype. This chain connects TRBV12-3 or TRBV12-4 to TRBJ2-7, with D perhaps matching TRBD1 or TRBD2 (6 bases each). This CDR3 is built from 15 residues. The V end was cut by 5 bases, the J end by 3 bases, with 17 bases between. The CDR3 loop is CASSPSGGVVYEQYF. The CDR3 nucleotides read TGTGCCAGCAGTCCATCCGGGGGCGTTGTCTACGAGCAGTACTTC.

CDR3 in DNA: TGCAGTGCTAGGAGGCTTGAAGCTTTCTTT. It translates to CSARRLEAFF. V gene TRBV20-1 combines with J gene TRBJ1-1; no reliable D call. The CDR3 runs 10 residues. With 3 bases removed from V and 7 bases from J, the gap between germline ends came to 6 bases. Germline V gene sequence: CDR1 DFQATT, CDR2 SNEGSKA (reference sequence).

The chain joins TRBV4-2 to TRBJ1-4; D gene unclear. This CDR3 is 17 amino acids long. The V end was cut by 4 bases, the J end by 0 bases, with 15 bases between. Looked up from germline, CDR1 is LGHNA and CDR2 is YNFKEQ. CDR3 nucleotide sequence: TGTGCCAGCAGCCTGACTGGGAGGGCGGCAACTAATGAAAAACTGTTTTTT. Translation gives CASSLTGRAATNEKLFF.